This entry concerns a single T cell receptor beta chain. It has no known antigen specificity. Base qualities were left out, and no much larger clone turns up one base away. Healthy HIV-negative adults with no recently reported acute infections or vaccinations were included as donors. Every donor was a Caucasian adult residing in Nashville, Tennessee, USA. CD8 memory samples consisted of magnetically selected CD45RO+ cells combined with CCR7-negative CD45RA+ effector memory (TemRA) cells. Blood was obtained by leukapheresis, after which PBMCs were separated by Ficoll-Histopaque density gradient centrifugation and cryopreserved in liquid nitrogen vapor phase. Analytical flow cytometry was used to check the purity and quantity of every magnetically sorted T cell population. Genomic DNA was isolated from every sorted fraction and measured by UV absorbance on a Nanodrop 2000c. This sample is drawn from a study of shared clonotypes between healthy human individuals (dated by TCRdb to the early 2020s). Background for the entire study: The cohort included three men and a couple of women between 18 and 49 years of age. Between about 0.9 and 9 billion PBMCs per donor were obtained by leukapheresis. For each donor, three plates each were used for CD4 naive and CD4 memory, two plates were used for CD8 naive, and one plate was used for CD8 memory. The study deeply sequenced blood TCR repertoires of about 5 healthy adults to estimate repertoire size and the extent of clonotype sharing between individuals. To increase sequencing depth and limit assay-specific biases, different laboratories used diverse techniques to prepare libraries and sequence TCR repertoires. General study outcomes and caveats: Only blood was sampled, and tissue TCR repertoires likely differ from those in blood. Pairwise subsampling led to the expectation that sequencing depth would affect the degree of clonotype sharing among donors. Compared with non-shared clonotypes, clonotypes shared by all four sorted-subset donors had higher generation probabilities. When a handful of donors were compared, the shared fraction of clonotypes was around 4.6% for naive CD4, around 3.6% for naive CD8, 2.3% for memory CD4, and 0.4% for memory CD8. Even with the large sequencing depth, rarefaction of the sorted-subset datasets indicated that sequencing was incomplete. Because the study included a small number of donors, the genetic and exposure-history diversity represented was limited. Naive subsets generally had larger estimated clonotype richness than memory subsets.

Using the deep immunoSEQ assay, TCR CDR3 regions were amplified from genomic DNA by multiplex PCR. Genomic DNA extracted from each cell subset was distributed evenly over all wells of several immunoSEQ 96-well plates, and each plate served as one replicate. Each replicate PCR for sorted subsets received around 200 ng genomic DNA, equal to about 30,000 T cell genomes. Purified libraries were quantified with a Qubit 3.0 fluorometer, sized on a Bioanalyzer 2100, and re-quantified with the KAPA Library Quantification kit. A separate single-read 150-cycle Illumina NextSeq 550 flow cell was used to sequence each immunoSEQ 96-well plate. As for the original processing: Because only junctional sequences without quality scores were contained in the immunoSEQ output, filtering matching that applied to full-length reads could not be performed. Sequences were annotated with PyIR, a Python wrapper for IgBLAST v1.9, and V/J genes and CDR3 were assigned using IMGT germline references. Any read was removed if the V/J assignment was weak (E-value above 1e-6), the CDR3 was missing, or the read contained stop codons, out-of-frame junctions, or ambiguous translated residues. V3J clonotypes were defined as sequences sharing an identical inferred V gene, J gene, and CDR3 amino acid sequence. Percentage overlap between repertoires was computed as shared unique clonotypes divided by the size of the smaller repertoire. Richness of each repertoire was evaluated using RTK rarefaction, the Chao1 estimator, and Recon v2.1 estimates of unobserved clonotypes. OLGA was used to compute generation probabilities for all TCRbeta clonotypes that the gDNA method yielded from a handful of donors. Entries here come from immuneACCESS through TCRdb and include only in-frame sequences with V and J called. Some clones fail to appear in such tables; in the studies checked, an unresolved V gene covers under half of the shortfall, and the cause of the remainder is unknown. The D gene and trimming were derived from the DNA, and the V and J assignments and clone size from that table. Within this sample are 85,000 to 100,000 clones, with 60% to 70% of them counted one time only. Of the sample, approximately 46% is held by the ten largest clones.

Trimming costs V 2 bases and J 9 bases, and their ends lie 14 bases apart. Taken from the germline V gene, the CDR1 and CDR2 loops are SGHRS and YFSETQ. Reading from cysteine to phenylalanine, the CDR3 counts 13 amino acids. Just the 39-base CDR3 DNA is kept, in frame starting at base 1. Source material: memory CD8+ T cells sorted from blood. Taken with the paper, the label for cell subset or site translates to: CD45RO+ cells pooled with CCR7-negative TemRA cells. The sequence is built from TRBV5-1 and TRBJ2-5, with the D gene not confidently named. The sequence was collected from a man aged 30-40 years in good health. At the DNA level, the sequence is TGCGCCAGCAGCTTTGAAGTACTGGCGTCCCAGTACTTC. Its protein is CASSFEVLASQYF.